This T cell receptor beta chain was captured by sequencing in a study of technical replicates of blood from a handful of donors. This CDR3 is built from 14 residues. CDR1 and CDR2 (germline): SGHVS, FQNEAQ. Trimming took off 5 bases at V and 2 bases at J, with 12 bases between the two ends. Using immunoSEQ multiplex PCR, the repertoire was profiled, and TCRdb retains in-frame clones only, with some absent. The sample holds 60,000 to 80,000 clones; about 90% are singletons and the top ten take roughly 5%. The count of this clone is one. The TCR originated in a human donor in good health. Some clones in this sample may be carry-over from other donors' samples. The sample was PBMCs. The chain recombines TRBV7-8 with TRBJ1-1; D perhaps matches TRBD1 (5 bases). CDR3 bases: TGTGCCAGCAGCAAAAACAGGTTAAACACTGAAGCTTTCTTT. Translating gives CASSKNRLNTEAFF.